The rows below give T cell receptor beta chains drawn from one sample of a study of coeliac disease. Generated by immunoSEQ multiplex PCR, the TCRdb table keeps only in-frame clones and is missing some. The sample has 3,000 to 3,500 clones, roughly 70% seen once. The sample was intraepithelial lymphocytes from the gut. These receptors all come from a man between 18 and 35 years old with celiac disease on a gluten-free diet. The CDR3 runs from the conserved cysteine through the conserved F or W. A D gene is named only where the DNA matches it firmly. Not all rows give a size; the values are once, few, many and, for expanded clones, a class.

clone size,V gene,D gene,J gene,CDR3 protein,CDR3 DNA
few,TRBV27,NA,TRBJ2-1,CASSSRLGGASYNEQFF,TGTGCCAGCAGTTCCCGACTGGGCGGGGCCTCCTACAATGAGCAGTTCTTC
NA,TRBV4-1,NA,TRBJ1-6,CASSPAGGLDSPLHF,TGCGCCAGCAGCCCCGCGGGGGGTTTGGATTCACCCCTCCACTTT
few,TRBV9,TRBD2,TRBJ2-3,CASTPSGGAWADTQYF,TGTGCCAGCACTCCGAGCGGGGGGGCTTGGGCAGATACGCAGTATTTT
NA,TRBV10-3,NA,TRBJ1-3,CAISGGGSGNTIYF,TGTGCCATCAGTGGGGGAGGCTCTGGAAACACCATATATTTT
NA,TRBV6-5,NA,TRBJ1-5,CASSAGRGGDQPQHF,TGTGCCAGCAGCGCCGGGAGGGGTGGAGATCAGCCCCAGCATTTT
NA,TRBV5-1,NA,TRBJ2-5,CASNDRAGQKTQYF,TGCGCCAGCAACGATCGTGCGGGCCAGAAAACCCAGTACTTC
NA,TRBV18,NA,TRBJ2-7,CASCPSGPRGAYEQYF,TGTGCCAGCTGCCCTTCTGGACCGCGGGGCGCCTACGAGCAGTACTTC
NA,TRBV27,TRBD1,TRBJ1-5,CASSRYPGGTGEQPQHF,TGTGCCAGCAGTCGATACCCGGGGGGGACAGGGGAACAGCCCCAGCATTTT
NA,TRBV6-6,NA,TRBJ1-5,CASRKHREDGNQPQHF,TGTGCCAGCAGGAAACACAGGGAAGATGGCAATCAGCCCCAGCATTTT
NA,TRBV5-6,TRBD2,TRBJ2-4,CASRPPSGGAENIQYF,TGTGCCAGCAGACCTCCTAGCGGGGGGGCCGAAAACATTCAGTACTTC
NA,TRBV5-1,NA,TRBJ1-4,CASSGGQDEKLFF,TGCGCCAGCAGCGGGGGACAAGATGAAAAACTGTTTTTT
NA,TRBV30,TRBD1,TRBJ1-2,CAEAGGRGDYGYTF,TGTGCTGAGGCAGGGGGCAGGGGGGACTATGGCTACACCTTC
NA,TRBV7-6,TRBD2,TRBJ2-2,CASSFLSGGVPGELFF,TGTGCCAGCAGCTTCCTCTCGGGGGGGGTCCCCGGGGAGCTGTTTTTT
NA,TRBV7-6,NA,TRBJ2-7,CASSASGIAYEQYF,TGTGCCAGCAGCGCTTCCGGGATCGCCTACGAGCAGTACTTC
NA,TRBV10-3,TRBD1,TRBJ1-2,CAISGTGGASGYTF,TGTGCCATCAGTGGAACAGGGGGCGCGTCTGGCTACACCTTC
NA,TRBV7-3,NA,TRBJ2-7,CASSLGPGKADRSEQYF,TGTGCCAGCAGCTTAGGTCCAGGGAAGGCGGATCGTTCCGAGCAGTACTTC
NA,TRBV7-2,TRBD2,TRBJ2-3,CASSFASGGTDTQYF,TGTGCCAGCAGCTTTGCTAGCGGGGGGACAGATACGCAGTATTTT
NA,TRBV19,NA,TRBJ1-6,CASSSGEYSPLHF,TGTGCCAGTAGTTCCGGGGAGTATTCACCCCTCCACTTT
few,TRBV29-1,TRBD1,TRBJ1-2,CSVEVTGAQSYGYTF,TGCAGCGTTGAGGTGACAGGGGCGCAATCCTATGGCTACACCTTC
few,TRBV5-4,NA,TRBJ2-1,CASMGGYRGYNEQFF,TGTGCCAGCATGGGGGGCTACAGGGGCTACAATGAGCAGTTCTTC
NA,TRBV27,TRBD2,TRBJ2-5,CASSLSKAGEETQYF,TGTGCCAGCAGTTTATCGAAGGCGGGGGAGGAGACCCAGTACTTC
once,TRBV20-1,TRBD2,TRBJ2-5,CSALGGETQYF,TGCAGTGCTCTGGGAGGGGAGACCCAGTACTTC
NA,TRBV7-2,TRBD2,TRBJ2-1,CASSLTGLANNEQFF,TGTGCCAGCAGCCTTACGGGACTAGCGAACAATGAGCAGTTCTTC
NA,TRBV5-1,TRBD1,TRBJ2-1,CASSYGTGGYGSYNEQFF,TGCGCCAGCAGCTACGGGACAGGGGGTTATGGATCCTACAATGAGCAGTTCTTC